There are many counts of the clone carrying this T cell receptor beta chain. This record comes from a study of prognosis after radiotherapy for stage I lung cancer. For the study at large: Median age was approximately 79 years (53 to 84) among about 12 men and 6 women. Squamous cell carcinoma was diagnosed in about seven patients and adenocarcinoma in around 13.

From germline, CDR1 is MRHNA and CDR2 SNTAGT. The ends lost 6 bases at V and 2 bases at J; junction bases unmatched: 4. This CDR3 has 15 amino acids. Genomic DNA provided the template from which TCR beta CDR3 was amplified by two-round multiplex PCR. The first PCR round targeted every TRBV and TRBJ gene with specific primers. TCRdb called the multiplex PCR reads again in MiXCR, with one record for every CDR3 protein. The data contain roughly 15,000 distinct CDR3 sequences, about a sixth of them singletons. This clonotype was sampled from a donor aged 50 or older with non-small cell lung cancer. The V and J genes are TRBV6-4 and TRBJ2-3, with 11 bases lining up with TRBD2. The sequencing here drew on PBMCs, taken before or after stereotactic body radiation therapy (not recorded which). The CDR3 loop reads CASSELAGDTDTQYF. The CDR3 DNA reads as TGTGCCAGCAGCGAACTAGCGGGGGACACAGATACGCAGTATTTT.